What follows are 20 T cell receptor beta chains derived from one specimen sequenced in a study of CD8 T cells in Susac syndrome (dated by TCRdb to about 2019). Receptor amplification or capture employed the immunoSEQ multiplex PCR assay. RNA was extracted using the RNeasy kit, and roughly 0.5 to 1 microgram was reverse transcribed with random hexamers. TCRdb trimmed the raw reads at Q25, called clones with MiXCR and kept productive beta chains. One record per CDR3 amino acid sequence lists the most common genes and DNA. This sample gives some 150,000 distinct CDR3 sequences in total; just under 95% of them show up just once. The ten biggest clones cover 0.21% of the sample. The material sequenced was CD8+ T cells from PBMCs. These receptors were collected from a human donor with multiple sclerosis.

The genes are TRBV24-1 and TRBJ1-1; D gene uncertain. Germline V gene lookup returns CDR1 KGHDR and CDR2 SFDVKD. The V and J ends lost 3 bases and 12 bases respectively, with 10 bases between them. The CDR3 contains 11 residues. The CDR3 spells CATSDGGKPFF. CDR3 nucleotide sequence: TGTGCCACCAGTGATGGAGGGAAGCCTTTCTTT.

The V and J genes are TRBV30 and TRBJ2-3, with D unclear. This CDR3 is 11 amino acids long. With 4 bases removed from V and 5 bases from J, the gap between germline ends came to 7 bases. Germline assignment: CDR1 GTSNPN and CDR2 SVGIG (reference sequence). The CDR3 region is CAWNVVDTQYF. As DNA, the CDR3 is TGTGCCTGGAATGTGGTAGATACGCAGTATTTT.

The rearrangement joins TRBV30 to TRBJ1-1, with a tentative D call TRBD1 (6 bases). CDR3 length: 14 residues. Deletions cut 2 bases from V and 7 bases from J, with 17 bases between. The germline CDR1 and CDR2 sequences are GTSNPN and SVGIG (reference sequence). The CDR3 DNA follows: TGTGCCTGGAGTTCATTTGGGGGGGCGGATGAAGCTTTCTTT. Translated: CAWSSFGGADEAFF.

The chain has TRBV9 and TRBJ1-2; D may be TRBD1 (6 bases). The CDR3 has 10 amino acids. Germline loops: CDR1 SGDLS, CDR2 YYNGEE. V lost 7 bases and J lost 7, with 8 bases in between. The CDR3 region is CASGGGGYTF. The DNA of the CDR3 is TGTGCCAGCGGGGGCGGTGGCTACACCTTC. The whole variable domain, remainder taken from reference TRBV9 and TRBJ1-2, is DSGVTQTPKHLITATGQRVTLRCSPRSGDLSVYWYQQSLDQGLQFLIQYYNGEERAKGNILERFSAQQFPDLHSELNLSSLELGDSALYFCASGGGGYTFGSGTRLTVV.

V gene TRBV10-3 combines with J gene TRBJ2-4, with 7 bases that match TRBD1. CDR3 length: 16 residues. The V segment lost 2 bases and the J segment 8 bases; nucleotides outside the gene matches: 12. Germline V CDR1 and CDR2: ENHRY, SYGVKD. For the CDR3, the DNA is TGTGCCATCAGTGAGCGAACACCGGGACAGAGGGACATTCAGTACTTC. This sequence encodes CAISERTPGQRDIQYF.

The chain carries TRBV20-1 and TRBJ2-5; TRBD2 agrees at 9 bases. Looked up from germline, CDR1 is DFQATT and CDR2 is SNEGSKA (reference sequence). Losses at the gene ends were 3 bases for V and 4 bases for J; bases not matched to a gene: 12. The length of the CDR3 is 16 residues. Here the CDR3 reads CSARAGGTKIGETQYF. CDR3 bases: TGCAGTGCTAGGGCGGGGGGGACAAAAATTGGAGAGACCCAGTACTTC.

The chain uses TRBV7-7 and TRBJ2-7; 9 nucleotides agree with TRBD1. The CDR3 has 13 amino acids. CDR1 and CDR2 from the germline V gene are SSHAT and FNYEAQ (reference sequence). CDR3 sequence reads: CASQDRGSNEQYF. Written as DNA, the CDR3 is TGTGCTAGCCAAGACAGGGGGTCGAACGAGCAGTACTTC.

The chain employs TRBV3-1 and TRBJ1-2, with a tentative D call TRBD1 (5 bases). This CDR3 contains 16 residues. V shed 3 bases and J shed 4 bases, with 18 bases lying between them. Looked up from germline, CDR1 is LGHDT and CDR2 is YNNKEL (reference sequence). The CDR3 DNA reads TGTGCCAGCAGCCACGACTCAGAGGGGATTGCCTATGGCTACACCTTC. This translates into CASSHDSEGIAYGYTF. Full variable domain (remainder filled in from reference TRBV3-1 and TRBJ1-2): DTAVSQTPKYLVTQMGNDKSIKCEQNLGHDTMYWYKQDSKKFLKIMFSYNNKELIINETVPNRFSPKSPDKAHLNLHINSLELGDSAVYFCASSHDSEGIAYGYTFGSGTRLTVV.

The CDR3 nucleotides read TGCAGCGTACTCGGGCAAGGCCCCTATGGCTACACCTTC. Encoded protein: CSVLGQGPYGYTF. The rearrangement joins TRBV29-1 to TRBJ1-2; D not resolved. V was shortened by 6 bases and J by 4 bases, with 15 bases between the two germline ends. CDR3 length equals 13 residues. Germline CDR1 and CDR2: SQVTM and ANQGSEA.

The J gene is TRBJ1-1, the V gene TRBV29-1; D unclear. Germline CDR1 reads SQVTM; CDR2 reads ANQGSEA. V dropped 5 bases and J dropped 8 bases, with 12 bases sitting between them. The CDR3 extends over 11 amino acids. CDR3 in DNA: TGCAGCGTTCGACCGACGGGCGAAGCTTTCTTT. This encodes CSVRPTGEAFF.

This chain links TRBV30 with TRBJ2-7; D is possibly TRBD1 (5 bases). CDR1 is GTSNPN and CDR2 is SVGIG in the germline V gene (reference sequence). The CDR3 has 18 amino acids. Trimming took off 0 bases at V and 0 bases at J, with 21 bases between the two ends. For the CDR3, the DNA is TGTGCCTGGAGTGTACGGCCAGGGTTGCTGCGTACCTCCTACGAGCAGTACTTC. Translated, it gives CAWSVRPGLLRTSYEQYF.

The rearrangement joins TRBV6-1 to TRBJ1-1; no firm D call. The V gene lost 4 bases and the J gene lost 1 base, with 10 bases spanning the gap. The germline CDR1 and CDR2 sequences are MNHNS and SASEGT. This CDR3 is 14 amino acids long. The CDR3 is CASSALSGNTEAFF. CDR3 coding DNA: TGTGCCAGCAGTGCTCTGTCAGGGAACACTGAAGCTTTCTTT.

This clonotype was seen a handful of times. This rearrangement joins TRBV7-6 to TRBJ2-5; a possible D gene is TRBD1 (5 bases). Germline assignment: CDR1 SGHVS and CDR2 FNYEAQ. This CDR3 is built from 14 residues. Trimming removed 2 bases at V and 1 base at J, with 8 bases between. In DNA, the CDR3 is TGTGCCAGCAGCTTAAGGGGTCCCCAAGAGACCCAGTACTTC. Protein product: CASSLRGPQETQYF.

The sample holds one count of this clonotype. V usage is TRBV3-1 and J usage is TRBJ2-7; D may correspond to TRBD1 or TRBD2 (6 bases each). The V gene lost 0 bases and the J gene lost 3 bases, with 12 bases spanning the gap. From germline, CDR1 is LGHDT and CDR2 YNNKEL (reference sequence). This CDR3 is built from 15 residues. Here the CDR3 DNA reads TGTGCCAGCAGCCAAGATATCCGGGGGCTCTACGAGCAGTACTTC. It is translated as CASSQDIRGLYEQYF.

The chain employs TRBV27 and TRBJ2-1; TRBD1 or TRBD2 may be the D gene (6 bases each). The V and J ends lost 2 bases and 0 bases respectively, with 11 bases between them. CDR3 length: 16 residues. CDR1 is MNHEY, CDR2 SMNVEV, per germline (reference sequence). The CDR3, as DNA: TGTGCCAGCAGTTTAGTCGGGGGCAGCTCCTACAATGAGCAGTTCTTC. It is translated as CASSLVGGSSYNEQFF.

The chain uses TRBV9 and TRBJ1-1; no clear D gene. The germline V and J ends were trimmed by 3 bases and 0 bases, with 9 bases remaining between them. CDR3 length: 14 residues. Germline CDR1 and CDR2: SGDLS and YYNGEE. The CDR3 protein is CASSASGVNTEAFF. The CDR3 nucleotides read TGTGCCAGCAGCGCCTCGGGAGTGAACACTGAAGCTTTCTTT.

The chain is built from TRBV9 and TRBJ2-1; D is undetermined. CDR3 length equals 16 residues. Trimming cost V 0 bases and J 0 bases, with 10 bases left between them. The germline gives CDR1 SGDLS, CDR2 YYNGEE. The CDR3 protein is CASSVGSESSYNEQFF. The CDR3 DNA reads TGTGCCAGCAGCGTAGGGTCCGAGAGCTCCTACAATGAGCAGTTCTTC.

The V call is TRBV15, the J call TRBJ1-4; D gene uncertain. Germline V gene lookup returns CDR1 LNHNV and CDR2 YYDKDF (reference sequence). The ends were cut back, 5 bases at V and 8 bases at J, with 9 bases in the middle. This CDR3 has 12 amino acids. The CDR3 loop is CATSPLGEKLFF. CDR3 bases: TGTGCCACCAGCCCCCTGGGCGAAAAACTGTTTTTT.

The V and J genes are TRBV20-1 and TRBJ2-7, with 9 bases aligning to TRBD1. V was clipped by 6 bases and J by 7 bases; unmatched bases: 7. This CDR3 region has 12 residues. Germline loops: CDR1 DFQATT, CDR2 SNEGSKA (reference sequence). CDR3 loop: CSALQGAREQYF. CDR3 DNA sequence: TGCAGTGCCTTACAGGGGGCTCGGGAGCAGTACTTC.

The chain links TRBV5-4 to TRBJ1-2, with D unclear. The CDR3 length is 10 residues. The germline V and J ends were trimmed by 5 bases and 8 bases, with 7 bases remaining between them. The germline gives CDR1 SGHNT, CDR2 YYREEE (reference sequence). For the CDR3, the DNA is TGTGCCAGCAGGGCGCAAGGCTACACCTTC. Amino acids: CASRAQGYTF.